The present T cell receptor beta chain was sequenced within a study of identical twins. The CDR3 extends over 14 amino acids. Trimming removed 0 bases at V and 2 bases at J, with 7 bases between. Looked up from germline, CDR1 is MNHEY and CDR2 is SVGAGI. MiXCR was run by TCRdb on the 5' RACE reads, yielding one entry per CDR3 protein. The sample lists 200,000 to 250,000 distinct CDR3 sequences; roughly 7.5% were seen once. The same specimen was also included in a second study, on yellow fever vaccine responses in identical twins.

J is TRBJ1-2 and V is TRBV6-5; D call uncertain. The sequence was obtained from a woman aged 18-29 years in good health. Sequencing was carried out using memory (CD45RO+) T cells sorted from blood. The CDR3, as DNA: TGTGCCAGCAGTTACTCTTCCCAGAACTATGGCTACACCTTC. Amino acids: CASSYSSQNYGYTF.